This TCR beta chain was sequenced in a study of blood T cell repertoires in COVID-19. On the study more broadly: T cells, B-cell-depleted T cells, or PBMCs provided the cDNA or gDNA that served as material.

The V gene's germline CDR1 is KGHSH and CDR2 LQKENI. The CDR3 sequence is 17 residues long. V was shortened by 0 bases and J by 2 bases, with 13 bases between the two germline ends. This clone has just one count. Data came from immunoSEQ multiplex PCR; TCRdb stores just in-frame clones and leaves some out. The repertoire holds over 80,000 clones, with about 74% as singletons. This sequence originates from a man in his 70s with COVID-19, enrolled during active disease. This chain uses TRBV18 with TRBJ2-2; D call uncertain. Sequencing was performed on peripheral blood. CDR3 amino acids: CASSPPIAGLNTGELFF. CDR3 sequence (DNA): TGTGCCAGCTCACCACCGATTGCCGGTTTAAACACCGGGGAGCTGTTTTTT.